The clone carrying this T cell receptor (beta chain) was detected once. This sample was taken from a study of blood T cell repertoires in COVID-19. Sequenced by immunoSEQ multiplex PCR; TCRdb stores in-frame clones only, minus some. The table lists 59,000 or so clones, more than 75% of them singletons. V lost 2 bases, J lost 2 bases, and 15 bases lay in between. The CDR3 extends over 16 amino acids. Germline-derived CDR1 and CDR2 are MNHEY and SVGEGT. The chain has TRBV6-2 or TRBV6-3 and TRBJ2-5, with a weak D call TRBD2 (6 bases). What was sequenced was peripheral blood. This TCR was sampled from a human donor in a cohort sampled during active COVID-19. CDR3 in DNA: TGTGCCAGCAGTTACGTCAGCCAGGCGGGGCAAGAGACCCAGTACTTC. It codes for CASSYVSQAGQETQYF.